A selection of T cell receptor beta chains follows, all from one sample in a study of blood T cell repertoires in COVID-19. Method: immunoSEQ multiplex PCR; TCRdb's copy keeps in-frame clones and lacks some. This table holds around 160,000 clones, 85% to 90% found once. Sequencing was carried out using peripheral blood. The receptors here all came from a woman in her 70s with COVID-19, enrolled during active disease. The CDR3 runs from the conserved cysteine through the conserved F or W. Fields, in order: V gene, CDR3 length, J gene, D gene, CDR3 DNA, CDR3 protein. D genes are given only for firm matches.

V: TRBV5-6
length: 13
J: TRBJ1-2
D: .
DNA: TGTGCCAGCAGCCAAGGGGAAGGCTATGGCTACACCTTC
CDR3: CASSQGEGYGYTF

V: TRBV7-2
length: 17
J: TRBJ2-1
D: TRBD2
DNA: TGTGCCAGCAGCAGATCCAGGGGACTAGCGGGGGGTTATGAGCAGTTCTTC
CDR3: CASSRSRGLAGGYEQFF

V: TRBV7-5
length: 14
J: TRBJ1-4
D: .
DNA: TGTGTCAGAAGCTTAGGCAGGGTGGATGAAAAACTGTTTTTT
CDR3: CVRSLGRVDEKLFF

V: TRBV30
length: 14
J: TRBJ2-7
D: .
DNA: TGTGCCTGGAGTCAGGGGGGTGGACCCTACGAGCAGTACTTC
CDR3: CAWSQGGGPYEQYF

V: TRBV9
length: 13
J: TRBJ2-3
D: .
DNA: TGTGCCAGCAGCTTCTTCCGAGCAGATACGCAGTATTTT
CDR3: CASSFFRADTQYF

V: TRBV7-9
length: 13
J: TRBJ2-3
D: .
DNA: TGTGCCAGCAGCTCCGTTAGTGGACAGCCACAGTATTTT
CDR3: CASSSVSGQPQYF

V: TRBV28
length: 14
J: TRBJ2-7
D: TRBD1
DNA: TGTGCCAGCAGTGTGAGCAGGGGGCTTTACGAGCAGTACTTC
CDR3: CASSVSRGLYEQYF

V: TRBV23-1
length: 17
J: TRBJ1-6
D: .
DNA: TGCGCCAGCAGGGGCTTGGGGGGGGGACGAGAGAATTCACCCCTCCACTTT
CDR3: CASRGLGGGRENSPLHF

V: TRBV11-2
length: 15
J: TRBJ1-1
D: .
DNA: TGTGCCAGCAGCTCAGGGACACCTCAGAACACTGAAGCTTTCTTT
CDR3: CASSSGTPQNTEAFF

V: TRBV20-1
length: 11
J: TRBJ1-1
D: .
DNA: TGCAGTGCTAGTTTCTATCGGGGAGCTTTCTTT
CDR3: CSASFYRGAFF

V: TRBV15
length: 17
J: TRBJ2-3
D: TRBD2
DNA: TGTGCCACCAGCAGAGATCCAGCGGGGGGGCCAACAGATACGCAGTATTTT
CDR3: CATSRDPAGGPTDTQYF